This T cell receptor beta chain was obtained from a study of T-cell reconstitution after alpha-beta-depleted transplantation in children. Whole-study results and caveats: Expanded graft clones numbering several hundred reportedly gave rise to alpha-beta T cells about two months after transplant.

The CDR3 has 14 residues. V lost 5 bases, J lost 8 bases, and 16 bases lay in between. On this clonotype itself: Its matching antigen is unknown.

TCRbeta library preparation incorporated unique molecular identifiers. TCRdb itself ran the PCR reads through MiXCR, one entry per CDR3 protein. The sample carries about 300,000 distinct CDR3 sequences, about 9.5% recorded once. The sequencing used PBMCs, collected before TCRalphabeta/CD19-depleted stem cell transplant. V and J are TRBV12-3 or TRBV12-4 and TRBJ2-4; tentative D call: TRBD1 (6 bases). The sequence derives from a boy younger than two with acute myeloid leukemia, due to receive a stem cell transplant. CDR3 bases: TGTGCCAGCAGTCCCGGACAGAGGATAGACATTCAGTACTTC. Translating gives CASSPGQRIDIQYF.